The T cell receptor (beta chain) under discussion was sequenced for a study of T-cell reconstitution after alpha-beta-depleted transplantation in children. CDR3 size: 14 residues. The V gene lost 2 bases and the J gene lost 7 bases, with 13 bases spanning the gap. Germline V gives CDR1 SGHNT, CDR2 YYREEE (reference sequence). Researchers prepared the TCRbeta library using unique molecular identifiers, the study reports. In TCRdb, the PCR reads were re-called with MiXCR into one record per CDR3 protein. Of some 500,000 distinct CDR3 sequences listed, roughly 18% are singletons. The source material was PBMCs from the stem cell graft donor, sampled from the stem cell graft. The sequence derives from a human donor who donated a stem cell graft to a child with acute lymphoblastic leukemia. This sequence joins TRBV5-4 and TRBJ2-4; D remains unclear. CDR3 sequence: CASSFGPLENIQYF. CDR3 coding DNA: TGTGCCAGCAGCTTCGGTCCCCTAGAGAACATTCAGTACTTC.